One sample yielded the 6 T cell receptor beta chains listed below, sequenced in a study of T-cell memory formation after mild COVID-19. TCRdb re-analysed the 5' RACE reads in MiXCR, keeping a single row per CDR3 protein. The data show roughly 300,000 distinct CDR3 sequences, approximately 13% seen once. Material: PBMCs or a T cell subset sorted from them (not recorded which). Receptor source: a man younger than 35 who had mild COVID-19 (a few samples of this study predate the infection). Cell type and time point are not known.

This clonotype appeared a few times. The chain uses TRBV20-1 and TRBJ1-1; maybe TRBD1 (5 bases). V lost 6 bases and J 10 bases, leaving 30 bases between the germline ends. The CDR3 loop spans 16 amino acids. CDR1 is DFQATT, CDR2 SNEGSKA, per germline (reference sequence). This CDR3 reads CSAYPIRRQTTVGAFF. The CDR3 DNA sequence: TGCAGTGCCTACCCCATACGGAGACAGACGACCGTGGGAGCTTTCTTT.

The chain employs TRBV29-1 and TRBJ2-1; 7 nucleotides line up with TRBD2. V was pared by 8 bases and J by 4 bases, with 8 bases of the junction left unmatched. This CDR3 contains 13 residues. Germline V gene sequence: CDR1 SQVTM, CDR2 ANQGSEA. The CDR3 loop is CSSSPREYNEQFF. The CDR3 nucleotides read TGCAGCTCCTCACCGCGGGAGTACAATGAGCAGTTCTTC.

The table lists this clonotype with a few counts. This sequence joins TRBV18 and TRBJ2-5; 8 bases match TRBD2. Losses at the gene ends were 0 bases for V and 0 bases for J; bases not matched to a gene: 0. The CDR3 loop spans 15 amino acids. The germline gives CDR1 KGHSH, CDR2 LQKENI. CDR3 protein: CASSPPGGDQETQYF. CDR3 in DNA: TGTGCCAGCTCACCACCCGGGGGGGACCAAGAGACCCAGTACTTC.

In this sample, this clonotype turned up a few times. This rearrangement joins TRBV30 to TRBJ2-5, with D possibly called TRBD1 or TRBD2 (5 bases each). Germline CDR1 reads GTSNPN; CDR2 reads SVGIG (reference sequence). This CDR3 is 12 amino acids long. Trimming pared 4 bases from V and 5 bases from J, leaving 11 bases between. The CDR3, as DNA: TGTGCCTGGACCAGGGACGGGGAGACCCAGTACTTC. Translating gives CAWTRDGETQYF.

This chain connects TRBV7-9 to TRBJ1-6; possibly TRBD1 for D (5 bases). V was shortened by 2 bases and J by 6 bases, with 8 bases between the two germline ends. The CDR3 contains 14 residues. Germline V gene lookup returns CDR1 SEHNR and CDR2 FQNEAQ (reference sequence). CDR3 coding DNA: TGTGCCAGCAGCTTATTAGGGGCTAATTCACCCCTCCACTTT. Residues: CASSLLGANSPLHF.

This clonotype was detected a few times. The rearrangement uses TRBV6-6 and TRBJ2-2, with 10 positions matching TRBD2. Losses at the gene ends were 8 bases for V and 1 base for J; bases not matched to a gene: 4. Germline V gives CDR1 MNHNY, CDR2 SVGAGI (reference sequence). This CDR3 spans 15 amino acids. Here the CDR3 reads CASRASGGNTGELFF. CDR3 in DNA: TGTGCCAGCCGGGCTAGCGGGGGGAACACCGGGGAGCTGTTTTTT.